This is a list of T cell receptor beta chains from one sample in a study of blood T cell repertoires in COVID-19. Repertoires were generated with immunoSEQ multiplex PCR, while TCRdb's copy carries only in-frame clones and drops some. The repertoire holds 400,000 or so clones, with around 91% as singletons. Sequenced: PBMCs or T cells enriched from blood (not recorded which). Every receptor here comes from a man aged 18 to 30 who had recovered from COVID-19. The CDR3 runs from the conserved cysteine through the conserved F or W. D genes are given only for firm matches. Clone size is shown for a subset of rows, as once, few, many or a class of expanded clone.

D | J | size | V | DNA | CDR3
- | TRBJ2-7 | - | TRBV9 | TGTGCCAGCAGCGTAGCTGAAACACCGTACGAGCAGTACTTC | CASSVAETPYEQYF
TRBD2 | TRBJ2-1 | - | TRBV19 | TGTGCCAGTAGTATAGCGTCAGGACTAGCGGCTTCTGAGCAGTTCTTC | CASSIASGLAASEQFF
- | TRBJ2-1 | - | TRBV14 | TGTGCCAGCAGCCAACTGCACTACTCCTACAATGAGCAGTTCTTC | CASSQLHYSYNEQFF
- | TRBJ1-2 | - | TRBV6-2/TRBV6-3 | TGTGCCAGCAGTCAATGGACAGCCGGCTACACCTTC | CASSQWTAGYTF
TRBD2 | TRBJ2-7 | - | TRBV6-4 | TGTGCCAGCAGGGCTAGCGGGAGGAACGAGCAGTACTTC | CASRASGRNEQYF
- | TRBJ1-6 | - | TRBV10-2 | TGCGCCAGCCAAAACCAGGGATATAATTCACCCCTCCACTTT | CASQNQGYNSPLHF
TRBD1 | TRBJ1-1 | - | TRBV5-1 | TGCGCCAGCAGCTTGGCCGGGACAGGGAGGGGGTTCACTGAAGCTTTCTTT | CASSLAGTGRGFTEAFF
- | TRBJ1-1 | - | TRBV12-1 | TGTGCCAGCACCTTACCATTAGTGATTGGCAGGGAAATCAACACTGAAGCTTTCTTT | CASTLPLVIGREINTEAFF
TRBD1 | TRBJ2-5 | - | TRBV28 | TGTGCCAGCTGGGGACAGGGAAGGGAGACCCAGTACTTC | CASWGQGRETQYF
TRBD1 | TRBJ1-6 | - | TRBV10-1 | TGCGCCAGCAGCGACAGGGTGGGCTCACCCCTCCACTTT | CASSDRVGSPLHF
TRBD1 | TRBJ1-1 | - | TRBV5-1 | TGCGCCAGCAGCTTATCCGTTGGACAGGGGGATGAAGCTTTCTTT | CASSLSVGQGDEAFF
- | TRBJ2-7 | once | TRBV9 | TGTGCCAGCAGCGGAACACCGGACTCCTCCTACGAGCAGTACTTC | CASSGTPDSSYEQYF
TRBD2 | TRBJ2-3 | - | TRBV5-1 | TGCGCCAGCAGCTTGGGGCGGGGGGGCCTGGATACGCAGTATTTT | CASSLGRGGLDTQYF
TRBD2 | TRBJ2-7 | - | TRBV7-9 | TGTGCCAGCAGCTTAGTCCGACTAGCGGGAGACGAGCAGTACTTC | CASSLVRLAGDEQYF
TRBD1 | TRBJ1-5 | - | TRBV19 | TGTGCCAGTCTAAACTCCAGGGGGCGCAGCAATCAGCCCCAGCATTTT | CASLNSRGRSNQPQHF
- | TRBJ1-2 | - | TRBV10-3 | TGTGCCTCCAATCAGGGCTCCCCCAGCTATGGCTACACCTTC | CASNQGSPSYGYTF
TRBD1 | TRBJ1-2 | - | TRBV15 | TGTGCCACCAGCAGAGATGGCGTTACAGGGGAGACGGCTGGCTACACCTTC | CATSRDGVTGETAGYTF
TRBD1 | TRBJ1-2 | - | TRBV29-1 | TGCAGCGTTGTTCGACCGGGACAGGGGAACTATGGCTACACCTTC | CSVVRPGQGNYGYTF
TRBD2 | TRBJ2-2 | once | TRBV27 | TGTGCCAGCAGTCAACTAGCGGGGAGGGCCGGGGAGCTGTTTTTT | CASSQLAGRAGELFF
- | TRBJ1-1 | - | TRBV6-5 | TGTGCCATCCTCCCCGGCAGGTGGAACACTGAAGCTTTCTTT | CAILPGRWNTEAFF
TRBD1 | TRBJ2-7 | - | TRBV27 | TGTGCCAGCAGTCCCCGCTGGGACAGGGCCTACGAGCAGTACTTC | CASSPRWDRAYEQYF
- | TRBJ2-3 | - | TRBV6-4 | TGTGCCAGCAGTTTACAAGGCACAGATACGCAGTATTTT | CASSLQGTDTQYF
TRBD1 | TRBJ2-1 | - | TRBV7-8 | TGTGCCAGCAGCTTAGTAATTTCTGGACAGGCGTACAATGAGCAGTTCTTC | CASSLVISGQAYNEQFF
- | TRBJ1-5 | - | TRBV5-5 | TGTGCCAGCAGCTTGGGTGGAGCCAATCAGCCCCAGCATTTT | CASSLGGANQPQHF